This entry lists 19 T cell receptor beta chains sequenced from one sample in a study of shared clonotypes between healthy human individuals. Measured with immunoSEQ multiplex PCR; TCRdb has only the in-frame clones, and not every one. The sample has millions of clones, 85% to 95% seen once. Material for sequencing was naive CD4+ T cells sorted from blood. Sample subset: CD45RA+ positively selected. The source of these receptors is a man between 18 and 29 years old in good health.

The V and J genes are TRBV11-2 and TRBJ2-5, with TRBD1 matching over 10 bases. The V gene end was trimmed by 5 bases and the J gene end by 5 bases; junction bases not matched to a gene: 8. The CDR3 sequence is 15 residues long. Germline-derived CDR1 and CDR2 are SGHAT and FQNNGV. CDR3 nucleotide sequence: TGTGCCAGCAGCCAACGACAGGGGGCATGGGAGACCCAGTACTTC. Translating gives CASSQRQGAWETQYF.

This chain joins TRBV28 and TRBJ1-2; a weak D match, TRBD1 (6 bases). V was trimmed by 10 bases and J by 7 bases, leaving 19 bases between them. Germline-derived CDR1 and CDR2 are MDHEN and SYDVKM. The CDR3 is 13 residues long. In DNA, the CDR3 is TGTGCCACTTACGAAGGGGGGAGGGGTGGCTACACCTTC. It is translated as CATYEGGRGGYTF.

The genes are TRBV30 and TRBJ2-7, with 9 bases identical to TRBD1. Losses at the gene ends were 3 bases for V and 3 bases for J; bases not matched to a gene: 15. From germline, CDR1 is GTSNPN and CDR2 SVGIG (reference sequence). The CDR3 spans 17 residues. CDR3 in amino acids: CAWSARPGGTGRYEQYF. The CDR3 bases are TGTGCCTGGAGCGCCCGACCCGGCGGGACAGGGCGCTACGAGCAGTACTTC.

The V and J genes are TRBV18 and TRBJ2-7, with TRBD2 identical over 10 bases. Per the germline V gene, CDR1 is KGHSH and CDR2 is LQKENI. J lost 7 bases, V lost 2 bases, and 5 bases had no gene match. The CDR3 extends over 14 amino acids. CDR3: CASSPWSSGGEQYF. Here the CDR3 DNA reads TGTGCCAGCTCACCATGGTCTAGCGGGGGTGAGCAGTACTTC.

This clone appeared once. The rearrangement uses TRBV2 and TRBJ2-2, with D perhaps matching TRBD1 (6 bases). Trimming pared 8 bases from V and 1 base from J, leaving 14 bases between. CDR1 and CDR2 from the germline V gene are SNHLY and FYNNEI. The CDR3 has 15 residues. CDR3 in amino acids: CASGGQGRNTGELFF. CDR3 nucleotides: TGTGCCAGCGGGGGACAAGGACGGAACACCGGGGAGCTGTTTTTT.

The chain is built from TRBV25-1 and TRBJ2-7; D perhaps matches TRBD1 (6 bases). CDR1 is MGHDK, CDR2 SYGVNS, per germline. This CDR3 has 13 residues. The V end lost 3 bases, the J end lost 3 bases, and 9 bases lay between the germline ends. This CDR3 reads CASSDATGYEQYF. The CDR3 coding sequence is TGTGCCAGCAGTGACGCGACAGGCTACGAGCAGTACTTC.

The chain carries TRBV30 and TRBJ2-5; TRBD2 aligns across 7 bases. J lost 0 bases, V lost 0 bases, and 4 bases had no gene match. CDR1 GTSNPN and CDR2 SVGIG come from the germline V gene (reference sequence). The length of the CDR3 is 15 residues. Here the CDR3 DNA reads TGTGCCTGGAGTGTAGGGACTACAAACCAAGAGACCCAGTACTTC. This codes for CAWSVGTTNQETQYF.

The chain uses TRBV13 and TRBJ1-1, with D uncertain. Germline V gene lookup returns CDR1 PRHDT and CDR2 FYEKMQ (reference sequence). The CDR3 sequence is 17 residues long. Deletions cut 0 bases from V and 0 bases from J, with 14 bases between. The CDR3 sequence is CASSLGFLKYLNTEAFF. CDR3 nucleotides: TGTGCCAGCAGCTTAGGCTTCCTAAAGTACCTGAACACTGAAGCTTTCTTT.

The rearrangement uses TRBV6-5 and TRBJ2-1; 14 bases are a match to TRBD2. The CDR3 is made up of 16 amino acids. Per the germline V gene, CDR1 is MNHEY and CDR2 is SVGAGI. Unmatched junction bases numbered 6, after V lost 4 bases and J lost 7 bases. CDR3: CASSFTGLAGENEQFF. The CDR3 DNA is TGTGCCAGCAGTTTCACGGGACTAGCGGGAGAGAATGAGCAGTTCTTC.

CDR3 DNA: TGTGCCAGCAGCTTAAGGGGACAGGATTACGAGCAGTACTTC. Translating it yields CASSLRGQDYEQYF. The chain employs TRBV11-3 and TRBJ2-7; 8 nucleotides agree with TRBD1. V gave up 2 bases and J gave up 4 bases; unmatched junction bases: 4. Germline loops: CDR1 SGHNT, CDR2 YENEEA. CDR3 length: 14 amino acids.

This clone was seen just once. The genes are TRBV7-8 and TRBJ2-3; weak D call: TRBD2 (6 bases). The CDR3 extends over 12 amino acids. V lost 1 base to trimming and J lost 10 bases, with 9 bases between them. The V gene's germline CDR1 is SGHVS and CDR2 FQNEAQ. CDR3 amino acids: CASSLGTIAQYF. Written as DNA, the CDR3 is TGTGCCAGCAGCTTAGGGACTATCGCGCAGTATTTT. The full variable domain, its missing parts supplied by reference TRBV7-8 and TRBJ2-3, is GAGVSQSPRYKVAKRGQDVALRCDPISGHVSLFWYQQALGQGPEFLTYFQNEAQLDKSGLPSDRFFAERPEGSVSTLKIQRTQQEDSAVYLCASSLGTIAQYFGPGTRLTVL.

The gene calls are TRBV6-5 and TRBJ1-2; D may be TRBD1 (5 bases). This CDR3 spans 13 amino acids. Trimming removed 5 bases from V and 5 bases from J, with 12 bases in between. Germline V CDR1 and CDR2: MNHEY, SVGAGI. CDR3 in amino acids: CASSPRRGYGYTF. CDR3 coding DNA: TGTGCCAGCAGTCCCCGCCGGGGGTATGGCTACACCTTC.

The chain couples TRBV19 to TRBJ2-2, with TRBD1 matching over 8 bases. With V trimmed by 10 bases and J by 1 base, 8 bases remained unmatched. The CDR3 extends over 15 amino acids. Germline lookup yields CDR1 LNHDA and CDR2 SQIVND (reference sequence). CDR3 bases: TGTGCCACCACCGGACAGGGCTTGAACACCGGGGAGCTGTTTTTT. Its protein is CATTGQGLNTGELFF.

The count of this clone is one. The chain links TRBV19 to TRBJ1-5; a possible D gene is TRBD1 (6 bases). Deletions cut 3 bases from V and 3 bases from J, with 18 bases between. The CDR3 consists of 17 residues. In germline, CDR1 is LNHDA, CDR2 SQIVND (reference sequence). The CDR3 spells CASSIGVTGSFNQPQHF. The DNA of the CDR3 is TGTGCCAGTAGTATCGGAGTTACAGGGAGTTTCAATCAGCCCCAGCATTTT. Combining the CDR3 with reference TRBV19 and TRBJ1-5 gives the whole variable domain DGGITQSPKYLFRKEGQNVTLSCEQNLNHDAMYWYRQDPGQGLRLIYYSQIVNDFQKGDIAEGYSVSREKKESFPLTVTSAQKNPTAFYLCASSIGVTGSFNQPQHFGDGTRLSIL.

This clone was seen only a few times. Other DNA sequences in this sample translate to the same CDR3. V gene TRBV30 combines with J gene TRBJ1-6; perhaps TRBD1 as D (6 bases). The CDR3 totals 13 residues. Trimming shortened V by 0 bases and J by 8 bases, and 8 bases separated the two germline ends. Looked up from germline, CDR1 is GTSNPN and CDR2 is SVGIG (reference sequence). The CDR3 bases are TGTGCCTGGAGTGTAGGGGGGGATTCACCCCTCCACTTT. Translated, it gives CAWSVGGDSPLHF. The full variable domain, completed using reference TRBV30 and TRBJ1-6, is SQTIHQWPATLVQPVGSPLSLECTVEGTSNPNLYWYRQAAGRGLQLLFYSVGIGQISSEVPQNLSASRPQDRQFILSSKKLLLSDSGFYLCAWSVGGDSPLHFGNGTRLTVT.

The chain has TRBV15 and TRBJ2-4, with 10 bases fitting TRBD2. Germline CDR1 is LNHNV and CDR2 is YYDKDF (reference sequence). The junction had 5 bases not matched to a gene; V was cut back by 1 base and J by 8 bases. The CDR3 loop spans 15 amino acids. The DNA for the CDR3 is TGTGCCACCAGCAGAGGTGGGACTAGCGATTACATTCAGTACTTC. Amino acid sequence: CATSRGGTSDYIQYF.

The chain uses TRBV7-3 and TRBJ1-5, with a weak D call TRBD1 (6 bases). V was shortened by 2 bases and J by 5 bases, with 13 bases between the two germline ends. This CDR3 is 15 amino acids long. The V gene's germline CDR1 is SGHTA and CDR2 FQGTGA. CDR3 DNA: TGTGCCAGCAGCTTACGTATTGGGGGCGATCAGCCCCAGCATTTT. Residues: CASSLRIGGDQPQHF. The variable domain in full, completed from reference TRBV7-3 and TRBJ1-5, reads GAGVSQTPSNKVTEKGKYVELRCDPISGHTALYWYRQSLGQGPEFLIYFQGTGAADDSGLPNDRFFAVRPEGSVSTLKIQRTERGDSAVYLCASSLRIGGDQPQHFGDGTRLSIL.

The gene calls are TRBV6-1 and TRBJ2-7; D is perhaps TRBD1 or TRBD2 (6 bases each). The germline V gene has CDR1 MNHNS and CDR2 SASEGT. The CDR3 spans 12 residues. Trimming pared 1 base from V and 6 bases from J, leaving 7 bases between. The CDR3 loop reads CASSEGGAEQYF. The DNA for the CDR3 is TGTGCCAGCAGTGAAGGGGGGGCCGAGCAGTACTTC.

The V and J genes are TRBV7-9 and TRBJ2-7, with 13 bases aligning to TRBD2. The germline V gene has CDR1 SEHNR and CDR2 FQNEAQ (reference sequence). The ends lost 5 bases at V and 5 bases at J; junction bases unmatched: 9. The CDR3 covers 16 residues. The CDR3 DNA reads as TGTGCCAGCAGCCGGACTAGCGGGGGTTTTAACAACGAGCAGTACTTC. Amino acids: CASSRTSGGFNNEQYF.